A selection of T cell receptor beta chains follows, all from one sample in a study of regulatory T cells in long-lasting Graves disease. MiXCR was run by TCRdb on the multiplex PCR reads, yielding one entry per CDR3 protein. The table shows some 340,000 distinct CDR3 sequences, with approximately 12% occurring only once. These sequences were also reported in another study, on T cells in Graves' hyperthyroidism and ophthalmopathy.

The sequences come from peripheral blood mononuclear cells (PBMCs), collected at new diagnosis, from a patient treated with antithyroid drugs. All receptors come from a woman between 18 and 29 years old with Graves disease. Each CDR3 is given with its conserved first and last residue. The D gene is left open where the match is weak. Some rows mark clone size as missing; the rest say once, few, many or name a class of expanded clone.

CDR3 length: 15; J gene: TRBJ2-6; V gene: TRBV7-9; D gene: -; clone size: many; CDR3 DNA: TGTGCCAGCAGTTTCACAGGGTATGGGGCCAACGTCCTGACTTTC; CDR3 protein: CASSFTGYGANVLTF
CDR3 length: 13; J gene: TRBJ1-6; V gene: TRBV12-3/TRBV12-4; D gene: -; clone size: many; CDR3 DNA: TGTGCCAGCAGTTTAAGCCTTAATTCACCCCTCCACTTT; CDR3 protein: CASSLSLNSPLHF
CDR3 length: 15; J gene: TRBJ2-7; V gene: TRBV5-1; D gene: TRBD2; clone size: many; CDR3 DNA: TGCGCCAGCAGCTTGGTATTAGCGGGAGCAAACGAGCAGTACTTC; CDR3 protein: CASSLVLAGANEQYF
CDR3 length: 14; J gene: TRBJ2-7; V gene: TRBV20-1; D gene: TRBD1; clone size: many; CDR3 DNA: TGCAGTGCTAGTTACGGACAGGGGAACTACGAGCAGTACTTC; CDR3 protein: CSASYGQGNYEQYF
CDR3 length: 14; J gene: TRBJ2-3; V gene: TRBV28; D gene: -; clone size: many; CDR3 DNA: TGTGCCAGTTTGACAGGCACTAGCACAGATACGCAGTATTTT; CDR3 protein: CASLTGTSTDTQYF
CDR3 length: 13; J gene: TRBJ2-2; V gene: TRBV12-3/TRBV12-4; D gene: -; clone size: many; CDR3 DNA: TGTGCCAGCAGCCGTACGAACACCGGGGAGCTGTTTTTT; CDR3 protein: CASSRTNTGELFF
CDR3 length: 12; J gene: TRBJ2-3; V gene: TRBV7-2; D gene: -; clone size: -; CDR3 DNA: TGTGCCAGCAGCTTCCTCTCAGATACGCAGTATTTT; CDR3 protein: CASSFLSDTQYF
CDR3 length: 14; J gene: TRBJ1-1; V gene: TRBV3-1; D gene: -; clone size: many; CDR3 DNA: TGTGCCAGCAGAAACGCGAGGGGATGGACTGAAGCTTTCTTT; CDR3 protein: CASRNARGWTEAFF
CDR3 length: 13; J gene: TRBJ1-5; V gene: TRBV5-1; D gene: -; clone size: many; CDR3 DNA: TGCGCCAGCAGCTTCGGAGAAGGTCAGCCCCAGCATTTT; CDR3 protein: CASSFGEGQPQHF
CDR3 length: 17; J gene: TRBJ2-1; V gene: TRBV7-2; D gene: -; clone size: many; CDR3 DNA: TGTGCCAGCAGCTGGCCCAGGGGGGGCGGGCCCTACAATGAGCAGTTCTTC; CDR3 protein: CASSWPRGGGPYNEQFF
CDR3 length: 16; J gene: TRBJ1-5; V gene: TRBV7-8; D gene: TRBD1; clone size: many; CDR3 DNA: TGTGCCAGCAGCTTAGCGTACAGGGGCCATACTCAGCCCCAGCATTTT; CDR3 protein: CASSLAYRGHTQPQHF
CDR3 length: 17; J gene: TRBJ1-2; V gene: TRBV2; D gene: -; clone size: many; CDR3 DNA: TGTGCCACCTCCCGTTGGGGGCCCGGACAGTTGAACTATGGCTACACCTTC; CDR3 protein: CATSRWGPGQLNYGYTF
CDR3 length: 16; J gene: TRBJ2-7; V gene: TRBV28; D gene: TRBD2; clone size: many; CDR3 DNA: TGTGCCAGCAGAGAAGGTAGCGGGAGTGAGTGGTACGAGCAGTACTTC; CDR3 protein: CASREGSGSEWYEQYF
CDR3 length: 16; J gene: TRBJ2-1; V gene: TRBV20-1; D gene: TRBD2; clone size: few; CDR3 DNA: TGCAGTGGTCTAGCGGGGGGCGGAGGCTCCTACAATGAGCAGTTCTTC; CDR3 protein: CSGLAGGGGSYNEQFF
CDR3 length: 22; J gene: TRBJ1-5; V gene: TRBV28; D gene: TRBD1; clone size: many; CDR3 DNA: TGTGCCAGCAGTCCGTCAAAAGGACAGGGGGCGCGTTATAGGTTTAGCAATCAGCCCCAGCATTTT; CDR3 protein: CASSPSKGQGARYRFSNQPQHF
CDR3 length: 15; J gene: TRBJ2-3; V gene: TRBV11-2; D gene: TRBD2; clone size: many; CDR3 DNA: TGTGCCAGCAGCCCGGTAGCGGGGGCAACAGATACGCAGTATTTT; CDR3 protein: CASSPVAGATDTQYF
CDR3 length: 14; J gene: TRBJ2-3; V gene: TRBV6-1; D gene: TRBD2; clone size: many; CDR3 DNA: TGTGCCAGCAGATGGGGACTAGCGGGCGATACGCAGTATTTT; CDR3 protein: CASRWGLAGDTQYF
CDR3 length: 15; J gene: TRBJ2-7; V gene: TRBV28; D gene: TRBD1; clone size: many; CDR3 DNA: TGTGCCAGCAGGTCCCCGGGACAGGGTTCCTACGAGCAGTACTTC; CDR3 protein: CASRSPGQGSYEQYF
CDR3 length: 12; J gene: TRBJ2-1; V gene: TRBV29-1; D gene: -; clone size: few; CDR3 DNA: TGCAGCGCCCCTGGAGGGAGGAATGAGCAGTTCTTC; CDR3 protein: CSAPGGRNEQFF
CDR3 length: 14; J gene: TRBJ1-4; V gene: TRBV7-9; D gene: -; clone size: few; CDR3 DNA: TGTGCCAGCAGCCGGGGGGGTGAAGGAGAAAAACTGTTTTTT; CDR3 protein: CASSRGGEGEKLFF
CDR3 length: 12; J gene: TRBJ2-7; V gene: TRBV18; D gene: -; clone size: many; CDR3 DNA: TGTGCCAGCTCACCCAACTATTCCGAGCAGTACTTC; CDR3 protein: CASSPNYSEQYF
CDR3 length: 16; J gene: TRBJ2-7; V gene: TRBV20-1; D gene: -; clone size: -; CDR3 DNA: TGCAGTGCCCCCCGGATTGCGGGTTTTCCCGACTACGAGCAGTACTTC; CDR3 protein: CSAPRIAGFPDYEQYF
CDR3 length: 13; J gene: TRBJ1-2; V gene: TRBV12-3/TRBV12-4; D gene: TRBD1; clone size: many; CDR3 DNA: TGTGCCAGCAGTTTCGACAGGGGCTATGGCTACACCTTC; CDR3 protein: CASSFDRGYGYTF
CDR3 length: 20; J gene: TRBJ2-1; V gene: TRBV5-1; D gene: -; clone size: many; CDR3 DNA: TGCGCCAGCAGCTTGCTGAGACCTAGCCCCAACGCTGTTACCTACAATGAGCAGTTCTTC; CDR3 protein: CASSLLRPSPNAVTYNEQFF
CDR3 length: 19; J gene: TRBJ2-1; V gene: TRBV7-2; D gene: TRBD2; clone size: few; CDR3 DNA: TGTGCCAGCAGCTTCCCGACTAGCGGGAGGGCCGTCTCCTACAATGAGCAGTTCTTC; CDR3 protein: CASSFPTSGRAVSYNEQFF
CDR3 length: 18; J gene: TRBJ2-5; V gene: TRBV7-9; D gene: TRBD2; clone size: -; CDR3 DNA: TGTGCCAGCAGCTCTTTGCTTGGGGCCCCGGGAGGCCAAGAGACCCAGTACTTC; CDR3 protein: CASSSLLGAPGGQETQYF
CDR3 length: 13; J gene: TRBJ1-5; V gene: TRBV6-1; D gene: TRBD1; clone size: few; CDR3 DNA: TGTGCCAGCAGCGATACAGGGGCTCAGCCCCAGCATTTT; CDR3 protein: CASSDTGAQPQHF
CDR3 length: 16; J gene: TRBJ2-1; V gene: TRBV7-6; D gene: TRBD1; clone size: many; CDR3 DNA: TGTGCCAGCAGCGCGACCGGGACAGGGGGGCACAATGAGCAGTTCTTC; CDR3 protein: CASSATGTGGHNEQFF
CDR3 length: 13; J gene: TRBJ2-5; V gene: TRBV24-1; D gene: -; clone size: many; CDR3 DNA: TGTGCCACCAGTAGGAGGGACTGGGAGACCCAGTACTTC; CDR3 protein: CATSRRDWETQYF
CDR3 length: 14; J gene: TRBJ2-3; V gene: TRBV20-1; D gene: -; clone size: -; CDR3 DNA: TGCAGTGCTAGAGAAGGGCAGGGCACAGATACGCAGTATTTT; CDR3 protein: CSAREGQGTDTQYF
CDR3 length: 15; J gene: TRBJ2-7; V gene: TRBV28; D gene: -; clone size: few; CDR3 DNA: TGTGCCAGCAGCCCGGGATCTATAGGGACCTACGAGCAGTACTTC; CDR3 protein: CASSPGSIGTYEQYF
CDR3 length: 13; J gene: TRBJ1-5; V gene: TRBV6-1; D gene: -; clone size: many; CDR3 DNA: TGTGCCAGCATCTTATCAGGGAATCAGCCCCAGCATTTT; CDR3 protein: CASILSGNQPQHF
CDR3 length: 11; J gene: TRBJ1-1; V gene: TRBV6-1; D gene: -; clone size: many; CDR3 DNA: TGTGCCAGCAGTCAGAAATCCAGAGCTTTCTTT; CDR3 protein: CASSQKSRAFF
CDR3 length: 14; J gene: TRBJ2-7; V gene: TRBV20-1; D gene: TRBD1; clone size: many; CDR3 DNA: TGCAGTGCTTCCTCCGGGACAGGGGTAGTCGAGCAGTACTTC; CDR3 protein: CSASSGTGVVEQYF
CDR3 length: 14; J gene: TRBJ1-5; V gene: TRBV20-1; D gene: -; clone size: -; CDR3 DNA: TGCAGTGGGTTGAGTGGACAGTTCAATCAGCCCCAGCATTTT; CDR3 protein: CSGLSGQFNQPQHF
CDR3 length: 15; J gene: TRBJ2-5; V gene: TRBV20-1; D gene: -; clone size: many; CDR3 DNA: TGCAGTGCTAGAGATACCACAGGGAGTCAAGAGACCCAGTACTTC; CDR3 protein: CSARDTTGSQETQYF
CDR3 length: 14; J gene: TRBJ2-1; V gene: TRBV3-1; D gene: -; clone size: many; CDR3 DNA: TGTGCCAGCAGCCGAAGGGGGTCTAGCGATGTGGAGTTCTTC; CDR3 protein: CASSRRGSSDVEFF
CDR3 length: 13; J gene: TRBJ1-5; V gene: TRBV20-1; D gene: -; clone size: -; CDR3 DNA: TGCAGTGCTATGGACAGTCCCGGTCAGCCCCAGCATTTT; CDR3 protein: CSAMDSPGQPQHF
CDR3 length: 13; J gene: TRBJ2-3; V gene: TRBV20-1; D gene: -; clone size: -; CDR3 DNA: TGCAGTGCTACTGGGACTAGCACAGATACGCAGTATTTT; CDR3 protein: CSATGTSTDTQYF
CDR3 length: 14; J gene: TRBJ2-7; V gene: TRBV20-1; D gene: -; clone size: many; CDR3 DNA: TGCAGTGCTAGGAAGGACCGACTCTCCTACGAGCAGTACTTC; CDR3 protein: CSARKDRLSYEQYF
CDR3 length: 16; J gene: TRBJ2-5; V gene: TRBV6-5; D gene: TRBD2; clone size: many; CDR3 DNA: TGTGCCAGCAGTTCCCCGAGGACTAGCCCGTGGGAGACCCAGTACTTC; CDR3 protein: CASSSPRTSPWETQYF
CDR3 length: 14; J gene: TRBJ2-2; V gene: TRBV3-1; D gene: TRBD1; clone size: few; CDR3 DNA: TGTGCCAGCAGCCGTGGACAGGGGACCGGGGAGCTGTTTTTT; CDR3 protein: CASSRGQGTGELFF
CDR3 length: 16; J gene: TRBJ2-1; V gene: TRBV6-2/TRBV6-3; D gene: -; clone size: -; CDR3 DNA: TGTGCCAGCGCCTCGATTTGGGCTAGCAGGGCCAATGAGCAGTTCTTC; CDR3 protein: CASASIWASRANEQFF
CDR3 length: 14; J gene: TRBJ1-1; V gene: TRBV18; D gene: -; clone size: many; CDR3 DNA: TGTGCCAGCTCACCTTTACAGTCCGTTAGTGGGGCTTTCTTT; CDR3 protein: CASSPLQSVSGAFF
CDR3 length: 19; J gene: TRBJ2-1; V gene: TRBV28; D gene: TRBD2; clone size: many; CDR3 DNA: TGTGCCAGCAGTGCCCGACTAGCGGGATATACCAGCCGCTACAATGAGCAGTTCTTC; CDR3 protein: CASSARLAGYTSRYNEQFF
CDR3 length: 13; J gene: TRBJ2-1; V gene: TRBV20-1; D gene: TRBD2; clone size: few; CDR3 DNA: TGCAGTATAGCGGGAGTCTCCTACAATGAGCAGTTCTTC; CDR3 protein: CSIAGVSYNEQFF
CDR3 length: 15; J gene: TRBJ1-5; V gene: TRBV27; D gene: -; clone size: many; CDR3 DNA: TGTGCCAGCAGTTTCATCTCAGGGCTTCATCAGCCCCAGCATTTT; CDR3 protein: CASSFISGLHQPQHF
CDR3 length: 15; J gene: TRBJ2-5; V gene: TRBV14; D gene: TRBD1; clone size: -; CDR3 DNA: TGTGCCAGCAGCCAACTCGACAGGGCCAAAGAGACCCAGTACTTC; CDR3 protein: CASSQLDRAKETQYF
CDR3 length: 12; J gene: TRBJ2-3; V gene: TRBV20-1; D gene: -; clone size: many; CDR3 DNA: TGCAGTGCAAGGACGAACACAGATACGCAGTATTTT; CDR3 protein: CSARTNTDTQYF
CDR3 length: 15; J gene: TRBJ2-4; V gene: TRBV6-2/TRBV6-3; D gene: -; clone size: -; CDR3 DNA: TGTGCCAGCACCCATCCCTATCTAGCCAAAAACATTCAGTACTTC; CDR3 protein: CASTHPYLAKNIQYF
CDR3 length: 14; J gene: TRBJ1-6; V gene: TRBV20-1; D gene: -; clone size: -; CDR3 DNA: TGCAGTGCTAGTGGCGGATCGGAGAATTCACCCCTCCACTTT; CDR3 protein: CSASGGSENSPLHF
CDR3 length: 14; J gene: TRBJ1-4; V gene: TRBV6-1; D gene: -; clone size: -; CDR3 DNA: TGTGCCAGCAGTACACCGGGGGTGCATGAAAAACTGTTTTTT; CDR3 protein: CASSTPGVHEKLFF
CDR3 length: 22; J gene: TRBJ2-3; V gene: TRBV6-5; D gene: TRBD2; clone size: many; CDR3 DNA: TGTGCCAGCAGTTACTCGTCGTTCCTTGGGGGACTAGCGGGAGTGAGCACAGATACGCAGTATTTT; CDR3 protein: CASSYSSFLGGLAGVSTDTQYF
CDR3 length: 15; J gene: TRBJ1-1; V gene: TRBV30; D gene: -; clone size: many; CDR3 DNA: TGTGCCTGGAGTGTAGGGCCAGCCATGAACACTGAAGCTTTCTTT; CDR3 protein: CAWSVGPAMNTEAFF
CDR3 length: 14; J gene: TRBJ2-7; V gene: TRBV28; D gene: -; clone size: many; CDR3 DNA: TGTGCCAGCAGTCAGGACTGGAGCTCCTACGAGCAGTACTTC; CDR3 protein: CASSQDWSSYEQYF